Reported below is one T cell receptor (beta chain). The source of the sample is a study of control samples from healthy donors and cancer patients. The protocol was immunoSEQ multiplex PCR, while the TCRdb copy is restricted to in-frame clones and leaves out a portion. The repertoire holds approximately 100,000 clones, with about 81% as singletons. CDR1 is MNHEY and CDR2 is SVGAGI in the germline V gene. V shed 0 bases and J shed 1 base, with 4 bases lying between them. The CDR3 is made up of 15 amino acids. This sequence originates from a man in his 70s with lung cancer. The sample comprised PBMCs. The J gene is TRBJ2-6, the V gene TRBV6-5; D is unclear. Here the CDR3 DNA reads TGTGCCAGCAGTTACTCAAGATCTGGGGCCAACGTCCTGACTTTC. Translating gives CASSYSRSGANVLTF.